This TCR beta chain was recovered during a study of Ad26.COV2.S vaccination and SARS-CoV-2 variants. General study results and limits: Vaccine recipients and placebo recipients showed similar non-spike TCR breadth.

The treatment is: some 19 received Ad26.COV2.S at low or high dose, single or two shots; 5 received placebo; per-sample allocation not given. Day 63 after the first vaccine or placebo injection was the time point for sampling. Recruitment in Boston yielded a donor of adult age, 18-55 years. CDR1 is SGHTA and CDR2 is FQGTGA in the germline V gene. This CDR3 is 16 amino acids long. V shed 3 bases and J shed 7 bases, with 19 bases lying between them. Concerning this clone: The antigen is not known.

TCRdb keeps only in-frame clones here, not all; method: immunoSEQ multiplex PCR. The sample carries about 350,000 clones, around 89% recorded once. The sequence was obtained from a person between 18 and 65 years old who received the Ad26.COV2.S COVID-19 vaccine or a placebo. Here the sequenced sample was peripheral blood, taken in a trial of Ad26.COV2.S vaccine versus placebo. This chain uses TRBV7-3 with TRBJ1-5; D is perhaps TRBD1 (5 bases). CDR3 in DNA: TGTGCCAGCAGCTTGAGGTGCCAGGGAGGTTGCCAGCCCCAGCATTTT. The encoded protein is CASSLRCQGGCQPQHF.